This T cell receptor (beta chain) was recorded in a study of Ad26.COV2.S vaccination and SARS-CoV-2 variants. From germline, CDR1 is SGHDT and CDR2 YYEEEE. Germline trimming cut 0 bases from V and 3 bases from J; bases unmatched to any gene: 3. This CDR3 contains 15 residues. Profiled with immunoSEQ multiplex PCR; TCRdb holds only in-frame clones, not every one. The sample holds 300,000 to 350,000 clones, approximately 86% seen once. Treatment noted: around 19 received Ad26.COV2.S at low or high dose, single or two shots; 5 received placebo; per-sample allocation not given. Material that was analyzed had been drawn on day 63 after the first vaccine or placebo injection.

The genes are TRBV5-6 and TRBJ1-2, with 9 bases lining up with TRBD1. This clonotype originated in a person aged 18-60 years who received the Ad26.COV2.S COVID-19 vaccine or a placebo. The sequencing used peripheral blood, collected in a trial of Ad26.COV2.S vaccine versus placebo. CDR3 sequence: CASSLVQGAYYGYTF. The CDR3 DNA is TGTGCCAGCAGCTTGGTACAGGGGGCCTACTATGGCTACACCTTC.